This TCR beta chain was observed in a study of Graves' ophthalmopathy and Graves' hyperthyroidism (dated by TCRdb to the late 2010s). A note on the overall study: Peripheral blood samples were taken at the time of initial diagnosis, before any treatment was given. To tell Graves' ophthalmopathy apart from Graves' hyperthyroidism, and to predict which patients would progress to ophthalmopathy, the study relied on TCR beta repertoire signatures. In total, 135 blood samples were TCR-sequenced: 43 ophthalmopathy, under 85 hyperthyroidism and about 17 hyperthyroidism-to-ophthalmopathy patients. The 100 discovery patients were divided at random into training and test sets in a 7:3 ratio. To explore V-J signatures that distinguish ophthalmopathy from hyperthyroidism, a discovery set of around 100 patients was enrolled, made up of around 40 with ophthalmopathy and 57 with stable hyperthyroidism. Following sampling, methimazole starting at 30 mg daily was administered to hyperthyroidism patients, and high-dose intravenous methylprednisolone was administered to ophthalmopathy patients. In five or six hyperthyroidism patients, the T-cell repertoires found in thyroid tissue were compared with those found in blood. For independent validation, a separate cohort was made up of 18 to 20 hyperthyroidism patients plus 17 patients who later progressed from hyperthyroidism to ophthalmopathy.

For repertoire sequencing, TCR beta CDR3 regions were amplified from RNA transcripts. A first-round RT-PCR used HTBI primers with the Qiagen OneStep RT-PCR kit, followed by a second-round multiplex PCR, size selection and purification. Libraries were sequenced paired-end with 100 bp reads on an Illumina HiSeq2000. Per the source publication's procedure: SOAPnuke was used to process the reads, throwing out any read that had adapters, had uncalled bases, had a mean Phred below 15, or lacked an exact constant-primer or identifier match. COPE v1.2.5 was used to merge high-quality paired reads. Each unique nucleotide sequence was defined as a clonotype, and clonotypes were aligned to IMGT TRB V, D and J references with MiTCR v1.1. Analysis was restricted to V-J combinations with a frequency above 0.0001, which covered roughly 99% of repertoires. A TCR clonal expansion and chaos score per V-J combination was defined as the ratio of F50 clonal expansion to chaos observed in the TCRdist matrix. Welch's t-statistics and random forest were used to reduce the features to about 14 V-J combinations, which were then used as input to a naive Bayes classifier. Thyroid-blood repertoire similarity was quantified with the Morisita-Horn index. TCRdb's own reprocessing of the public reads used fastp at Q25 and MiXCR and kept productive beta chains. One record per CDR3 amino acid sequence lists the most common genes and DNA. TCRdb, not the original authors, processed these V and J calls. The sample profile shows a few hundred thousand distinct CDR3 sequences; about a fifth of them were found once. The top ten constitute about 46% of the sample.

Ophthalmopathy patients had moderately to severely active disease, Clinical Activity Score of at least 3, NOSPECS grade of at least 4, and disease duration under 3 months. Patients with other autoimmune diseases, uncontrolled infections, pregnancy or lactation were excluded from the study. Clinical symptoms, serum thyroxine, TRAb, thyroid ultrasound and orbital computed tomography formed the basis of the diagnosis. Ficoll-Paque density gradient centrifugation was used to isolate PBMCs from 8 to 10 ml of fresh peripheral blood. Total RNA was extracted with Trizol reagent and quality-checked on an Agilent 2100 Bioanalyzer. This clonotype was picked up one time. Its specific antigen is unknown. Base qualities are not at hand, and no much larger clone is one base apart. A lone read is weak support. The germline V gene gives CDR1 as MGHRA and CDR2 as YSYEKL. The CDR3 covers 16 residues, taking in both the cysteine and the phenylalanine. CDR3 DNA is the only sequence kept; it has 48 bases, read in frame from the first base. A distance of 20 bases separates the germline ends of V and J, which lose 3 bases and 5 bases respectively.

Broader findings and caveats from the paper: In cross-validation, the 13-signature model distinguished ophthalmopathy from stable hyperthyroidism with less than 90% sensitivity and 81.08% specificity, while in the test set the corresponding values were approximately 80% and 75%. Most expanded thyroid clonotypes with a frequency above 0.001 also appeared in blood, which suggests that blood repertoires may reflect the immune response in the thyroid. No statistical method was used to predetermine the sample size, and group allocation was not hidden from the investigators. In validation, the model predicted ophthalmopathy progression with over 60% sensitivity and approximately 75% specificity; more than ten predicted patients were CT-confirmed with GO in a median of approximately 6.5 months.

Material: peripheral blood. In this chain, TRBV4-1 is recombined with TRBJ2-7, and possibly TRBD1, on 7 matching bases. The receptor comes from a woman in her forties or fifties with Graves' ophthalmopathy. Donor details come from another sample of the same person, matched by shared clones. The CDR3 region reads CASSHLGGQFLDEQYF. The DNA sequence is as follows: TGCGCCAGCAGCCATCTCGGGGGACAGTTCTTGGACGAGCAGTACTTC.